The 6 T cell receptor beta chains given below trace back to one sample, sequenced in a study of molecular identifiers for immune sequencing clone quantification. TCRdb re-called the PCR reads through MiXCR, storing one row per CDR3 protein. Of approximately 590,000 distinct CDR3 sequences in the sample, about 25% were seen once. The sequencing input was naive CD8+ T cells from blood, with Jurkat cell RNA spiked in. Subset specified: FACS-sorted CD8+CD4-CCR7+CD45RA+ naive T cells. These receptors were taken from a human donor in good health. Some libraries in this study had Jurkat cell RNA spiked in.

This clonotype appeared a few times. The chain has TRBV4-3 and TRBJ1-4; weak D call: TRBD1 (5 bases). Germline lookup yields CDR1 LGHNA and CDR2 YSLEER. Trimming shortened V by 3 bases and J by 3 bases, and 20 bases separated the two germline ends. This CDR3 contains 18 residues. CDR3 protein: CASSHPGRVAGANEKLFF. In DNA, the CDR3 is TGCGCCAGCAGCCACCCCGGGAGGGTGGCGGGGGCTAATGAAAAACTGTTTTTT.

Many counts were recorded for this clonotype. The chain is built from TRBV5-1 and TRBJ2-6; D is undetermined. Trimming shortened V by 2 bases and J by 5 bases, and 14 bases separated the two germline ends. This CDR3 contains 16 residues. Germline CDR1 and CDR2: SGHRS and YFSETQ. The CDR3 DNA follows: TGCGCCAGCAGCTTCAGGACGACCCAAAGGGCCAACGTCCTGACTTTC. Protein: CASSFRTTQRANVLTF.

There are a few counts of this clonotype. The chain carries TRBV4-3 and TRBJ1-1; no clear D. The CDR3 covers 14 residues. Trimming removed 1 base at V and 6 bases at J, with 12 bases between. Germline V gene sequence: CDR1 LGHNA, CDR2 YSLEER. The CDR3 reads CASSQAADYPEAFF. Written as DNA, the CDR3 is TGCGCCAGCAGCCAAGCTGCCGACTACCCTGAAGCTTTCTTT.

This chain connects TRBV21-1 to TRBJ2-7; TRBD2 reflects the table's D call only, with no check against the DNA. TRBV21-1 is assigned pseudogene status. The CDR3 is 16 residues long. The CDR3 DNA reads TGTGCCAGCAGCAACACAAGCGGGAGGGCGGTCTACGAGCAGTACTTC. Its translation: CASSNTSGRAVYEQYF.

This chain connects TRBV7-9 to TRBJ2-5; D possibly corresponds to TRBD2 (5 bases). V dropped 6 bases and J dropped 0 bases, with 14 bases sitting between them. The germline V gene encodes CDR1 SEHNR and CDR2 FQNEAQ (reference sequence). This CDR3 contains 15 residues. The CDR3 region is CASRPRGRYQETQYF. The DNA for the CDR3 is TGTGCCAGCAGACCTCGCGGGCGGTACCAAGAGACCCAGTACTTC.

The table lists this clonotype with many counts. In DNA, the CDR3 is TGTGCCAGCAGCTTTATGCAGGGCTATAGCAATCAGCCCCAGCATTTT. Translated: CASSFMQGYSNQPQHF. V usage is TRBV7-9 and J usage is TRBJ1-5, with D maybe TRBD1 (5 bases). Germline loops: CDR1 SEHNR, CDR2 FQNEAQ (reference sequence). The ends were cut back, 3 bases at V and 0 bases at J, with 12 bases in the middle. This CDR3 region has 16 residues.